The 14 T cell receptor beta chains in this list originate from one sample, sequenced in a study of T cells expressing NK-cell markers. One entry per CDR3 protein, without DNA, is what TCRdb gives after re-calling the 5' RACE reads. This specimen shows more than 400,000 distinct CDR3 sequences; the ten leading clones hold about 7.3%. The sample consisted of blood T cells: a sorted CD56 or NKG2C T cell subset, CD4+ or CD8+ T cells, or bulk PBMC T cells (not recorded which). The receptors were gathered from a woman between 18 and 70 years old in good health.

The CDR3 spells CASSPRWEDQETQYF. The chain combines TRBV7-2 with TRBJ2-5. This CDR3 has 15 residues. Per germline, CDR1 SGHTA and CDR2 FQGNSA.

The chain is built from TRBV19 and TRBJ1-5; the TCRdb D gene call, TRBD1, has no DNA to confirm it. The CDR3 length is 14 residues. The germline V gene has CDR1 LNHDA and CDR2 SQIVND (reference sequence). The CDR3 here is CASSPGIINQPQHF.

CDR3 sequence reads: CASSLALGGNTEAFF. The chain joins TRBV7-2 to TRBJ1-1. Germline V CDR1 and CDR2: SGHTA, FQGNSA. This CDR3 is 15 amino acids long.

The J gene is TRBJ2-2, the V gene TRBV7-9; TCRdb lists TRBD1, though no DNA is available to test this call. Germline loops: CDR1 SEHNR, CDR2 FQNEAQ (reference sequence). This CDR3 spans 15 amino acids. The CDR3 reads CASSPGTGGTGELFF. Looking up the rest from reference TRBV7-9 and TRBJ2-2 gives the full variable domain: DTGVSQNPRHKITKRGQNVTFRCDPISEHNRLYWYRQTLGQGPEFLTYFQNEAQLEKSRLLSDRFSAERPKGSFSTLEIQRTEQGDSAMYLCASSPGTGGTGELFFGEGSRLTVL.

This chain links TRBV7-2 with TRBJ2-3; TCRdb picks TRBD2, but there is no DNA to check that call. Looked up from germline, CDR1 is SGHTA and CDR2 is FQGNSA. The CDR3 covers 15 residues. The CDR3 sequence is CASSLVASGTDTQYF.

This chain links TRBV30 with TRBJ2-7; the D gene TCRdb calls, TRBD1, cannot be checked with no DNA. Germline V gives CDR1 GTSNPN, CDR2 SVGIG (reference sequence). The CDR3 totals 11 residues. The CDR3 loop is CAGDRVYEQYF.

The genes are TRBV4-2 and TRBJ1-1. CDR3 length: 13 residues. Germline V gene data show CDR1 as LGHNA and CDR2 as YNFKEQ. This chain's CDR3 is CASSQDENTEAFF.

The chain is built from TRBV20-1 and TRBJ1-5; the TRBD1 assignment by TCRdb is unverifiable without DNA. Germline CDR1 is DFQATT and CDR2 is SNEGSKA (reference sequence). The CDR3 runs to 12 residues. The CDR3 sequence is CSAERGTQPQHF.

V gene TRBV30 combines with J gene TRBJ2-7; absent DNA, TCRdb's TRBD2 call cannot be checked. Germline V lookup: CDR1 GTSNPN, CDR2 SVGIG (reference sequence). This CDR3 spans 12 amino acids. The CDR3 loop reads CAWSTIPQEQYF.

This chain connects TRBV6-1 to TRBJ2-3. CDR1 and CDR2 (germline): MNHNS, SASEGT. The CDR3 is made up of 15 amino acids. The chain's CDR3 is CASSGLLRSTDTQYF.

The chain uses TRBV4-3 and TRBJ1-3. This CDR3 is 13 amino acids long. Germline CDR1 reads LGHNA; CDR2 reads YSLEER. CDR3 region: CASSHSNGNTIYF.

This chain joins TRBV5-6 and TRBJ2-5; TCRdb's D call, TRBD1, is unchecked because there is no DNA. Germline values: CDR1 SGHDT, CDR2 YYEEEE. CDR3 length equals 17 residues. The CDR3 is CASSLGGGLDWQETQYF.

The chain recombines TRBV3-1 with TRBJ1-1. Germline CDR1 is LGHDT and CDR2 is YNNKEL (reference sequence). This CDR3 spans 14 amino acids. The CDR3 loop reads CASSQAVRATEAFF.

The genes are TRBV6-5 and TRBJ2-1; TCRdb returns TRBD1, unconfirmable since there is no DNA. Germline V CDR1 and CDR2: MNHEY, SVGAGI. The CDR3 runs to 11 residues. The chain's CDR3 is CASRSLGEQFF.